This T cell receptor (beta chain) was obtained from a study of T cells after yellow fever vaccination. Study as a whole: Fractions low in cell number were prepared with SMART-Seq v4 Ultra Low Input.

The 5'RACE template-switching step produced TCR cDNA and added a universal primer site and UMIs. TCRdb analysed the 5' RACE reads with MiXCR anew, one entry per CDR3 protein. This sample has about 85,000 distinct CDR3 sequences, with approximately 12% found just once. This clonotype was seen more than once but under ten times. The junction and the germline gene differ at one end; a read error may be behind it. The sequenced sample was CD8+ T cells not binding an NS4B(214-222) dextramer, sorted from PBMCs, obtained less than 25 days after the first yellow fever vaccination. This receptor was identified in a man younger than 35 who received the YFV17D yellow fever vaccine.

The CDR3 spells CASSLGDLERNF. The DNA of the CDR3 is TGTGCCAGCAGTTTAGGGGACTTGGAGAGGAATTTT. The rearrangement joins TRBV12-3 or TRBV12-4 to TRBJ2-3; D possibly corresponds to TRBD2 (6 bases). The CDR3 contains 12 residues.